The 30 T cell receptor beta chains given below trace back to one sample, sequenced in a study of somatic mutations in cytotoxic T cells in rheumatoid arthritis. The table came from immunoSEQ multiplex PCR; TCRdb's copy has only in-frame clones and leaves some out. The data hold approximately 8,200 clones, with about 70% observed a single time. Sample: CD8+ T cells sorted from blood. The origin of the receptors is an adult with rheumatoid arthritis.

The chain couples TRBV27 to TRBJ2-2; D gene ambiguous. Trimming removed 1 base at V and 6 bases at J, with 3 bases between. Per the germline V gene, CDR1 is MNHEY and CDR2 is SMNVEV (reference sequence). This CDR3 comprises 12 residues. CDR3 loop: CASSLYPGELFF. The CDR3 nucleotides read TGTGCCAGCAGTTTATACCCCGGGGAGCTGTTTTTT.

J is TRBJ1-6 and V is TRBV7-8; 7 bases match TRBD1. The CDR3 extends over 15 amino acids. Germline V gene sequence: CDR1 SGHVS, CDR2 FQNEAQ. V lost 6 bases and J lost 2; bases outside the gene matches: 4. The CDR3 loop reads CASSQGGTYNSPLHF. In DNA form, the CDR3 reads TGTGCCAGCAGTCAAGGGGGCACCTATAATTCACCCCTCCACTTT. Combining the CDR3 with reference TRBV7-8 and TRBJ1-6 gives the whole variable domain GAGVSQSPRYKVAKRGQDVALRCDPISGHVSLFWYQQALGQGPEFLTYFQNEAQLDKSGLPSDRFFAERPEGSVSTLKIQRTQQEDSAVYLCASSQGGTYNSPLHFGNGTRLTVT.

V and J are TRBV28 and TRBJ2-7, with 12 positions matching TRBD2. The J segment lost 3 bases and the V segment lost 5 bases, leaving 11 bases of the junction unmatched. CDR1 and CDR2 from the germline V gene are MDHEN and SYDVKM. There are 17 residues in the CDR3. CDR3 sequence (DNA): TGTGCCAGCAGTGCTCTCTCCCTAGCGGGGGGGAACTACGAGCAGTACTTC. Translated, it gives CASSALSLAGGNYEQYF.

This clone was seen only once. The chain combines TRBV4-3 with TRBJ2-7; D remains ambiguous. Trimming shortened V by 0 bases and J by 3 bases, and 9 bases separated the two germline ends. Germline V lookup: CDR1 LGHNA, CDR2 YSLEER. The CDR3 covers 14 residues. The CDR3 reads CASSQEDNIYEQYF. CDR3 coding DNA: TGCGCCAGCAGCCAAGAAGATAATATCTACGAGCAGTACTTC.

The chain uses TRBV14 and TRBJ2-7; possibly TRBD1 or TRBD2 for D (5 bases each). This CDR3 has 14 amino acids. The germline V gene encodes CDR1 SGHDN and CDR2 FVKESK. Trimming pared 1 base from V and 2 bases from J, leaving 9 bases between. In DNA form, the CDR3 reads TGTGCCAGCAGCCAAGCCGGGACCACCTACGAGCAGTACTTC. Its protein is CASSQAGTTYEQYF.

DNA of the CDR3: TGTGCCAGCAGTTTATCGGCGGGGGACCAAGAGACCCAGTACTTC. This codes for CASSLSAGDQETQYF. The chain has TRBV28 and TRBJ2-5, with 7 bases identical to TRBD2. The ends lost 1 base at V and 0 bases at J; junction bases unmatched: 2. The CDR3 totals 15 residues. Germline values: CDR1 MDHEN, CDR2 SYDVKM. Complete variable domain (other parts from reference TRBV28 and TRBJ2-5): DVKVTQSSRYLVKRTGEKVFLECVQDMDHENMFWYRQDPGLGLRLIYFSYDVKMKEKGDIPEGYSVSREKKERFSLILESASTNQTSMYLCASSLSAGDQETQYFGPGTRLLVL.

The DNA of the CDR3 is TGTGCCAGCAGTTTATCGTGGGGGGCTGACGAGCAGTACTTC. It translates to CASSLSWGADEQYF. The rearrangement links TRBV27 to TRBJ2-7; D is perhaps TRBD1 or TRBD2 (6 bases each). V lost 0 bases and J lost 5, with 11 bases in between. Germline V CDR1 and CDR2: MNHEY, SMNVEV (reference sequence). The CDR3 spans 14 residues.

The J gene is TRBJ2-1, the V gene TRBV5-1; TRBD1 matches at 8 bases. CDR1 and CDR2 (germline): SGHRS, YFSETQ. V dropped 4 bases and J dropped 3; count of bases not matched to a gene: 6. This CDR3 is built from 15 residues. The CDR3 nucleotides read TGCGCCAGCAGCCCAAGCGGACAGGGCTACAATGAGCAGTTCTTC. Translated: CASSPSGQGYNEQFF.

CDR3 region: CASRQLSGLDEQFF. DNA of the CDR3: TGTGCCAGCAGACAATTAAGCGGGTTGGATGAGCAGTTCTTC. V usage is TRBV27 and J usage is TRBJ2-1; weak D call: TRBD2 (6 bases). The germline gives CDR1 MNHEY, CDR2 SMNVEV (reference sequence). The CDR3 contains 14 residues. Trimming stripped 6 bases from V and 8 bases from J, with 17 bases between.

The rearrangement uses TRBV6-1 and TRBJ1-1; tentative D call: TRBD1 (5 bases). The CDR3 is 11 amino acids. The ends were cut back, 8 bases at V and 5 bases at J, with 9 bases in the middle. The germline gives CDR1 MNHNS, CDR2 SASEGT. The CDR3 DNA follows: TGTGCCAGCTTTAAGGGGACTGAAGCTTTCTTT. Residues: CASFKGTEAFF.

The chain's CDR3 is CASSLSRYTEAFF. Written as DNA, the CDR3 is TGTGCCAGCAGCTTATCCAGATACACTGAAGCTTTCTTT. The chain combines TRBV7-3 with TRBJ1-1; D is undetermined. Germline loops: CDR1 SGHTA, CDR2 FQGTGA. V dropped 2 bases and J dropped 3 bases, with 7 bases sitting between them. The CDR3 contains 13 residues.

In DNA, the CDR3 is TGTGCCAGCAGCGTAGAAGAGGGGCTTGGAGAGACCCAGTACTTC. It yields the protein CASSVEEGLGETQYF. The chain has TRBV9 and TRBJ2-5; D may match TRBD1 or TRBD2 (5 bases each). Trimming cost V 0 bases and J 4 bases, with 13 bases left between them. Germline V gene data show CDR1 as SGDLS and CDR2 as YYNGEE. The CDR3 contains 15 residues.

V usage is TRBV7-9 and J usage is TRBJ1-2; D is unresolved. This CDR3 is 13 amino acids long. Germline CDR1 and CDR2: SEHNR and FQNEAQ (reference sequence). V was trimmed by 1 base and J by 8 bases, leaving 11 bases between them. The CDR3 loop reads CASSLVANQGYTF. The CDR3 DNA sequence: TGTGCCAGCAGCTTAGTGGCTAATCAGGGCTACACCTTC.

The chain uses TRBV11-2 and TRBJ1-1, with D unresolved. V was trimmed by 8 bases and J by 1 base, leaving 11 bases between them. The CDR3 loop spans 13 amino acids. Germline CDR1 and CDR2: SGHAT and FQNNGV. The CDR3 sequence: CASRAGPNTEAFF. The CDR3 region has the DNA TGTGCCAGCCGGGCCGGGCCGAACACTGAAGCTTTCTTT. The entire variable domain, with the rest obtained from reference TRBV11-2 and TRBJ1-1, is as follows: EAGVAQSPRYKIIEKRQSVAFWCNPISGHATLYWYQQILGQGPKLLIQFQNNGVVDDSQLPKDRFSAERLKGVDSTLKIQPAKLEDSAVYLCASRAGPNTEAFFGQGTRLTVV.

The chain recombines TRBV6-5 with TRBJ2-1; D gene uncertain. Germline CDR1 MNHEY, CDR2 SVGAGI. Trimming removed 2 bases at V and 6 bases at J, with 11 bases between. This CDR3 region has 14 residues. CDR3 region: CASSYNGETNEQFF. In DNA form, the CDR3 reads TGTGCCAGCAGTTACAACGGAGAAACCAATGAGCAGTTCTTC.

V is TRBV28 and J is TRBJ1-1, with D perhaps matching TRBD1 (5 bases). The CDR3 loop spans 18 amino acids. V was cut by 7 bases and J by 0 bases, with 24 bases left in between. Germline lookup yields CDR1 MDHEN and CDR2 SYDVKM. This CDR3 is CASTILPGTGTMNTEAFF. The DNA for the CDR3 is TGTGCCAGCACCATTCTACCCGGGACGGGAACTATGAACACTGAAGCTTTCTTT.

In DNA, the CDR3 is TGTGCCAGCAGCTTGGAGGGACAGGGGGCCTACAATGAGCAGTTCTTC. This encodes CASSLEGQGAYNEQFF. V is TRBV5-6 and J is TRBJ2-1; the match to TRBD1 covers 11 bases. CDR1 and CDR2 (germline): SGHDT, YYEEEE. The CDR3 is made up of 16 amino acids. V lost 0 bases, J lost 2 bases, and 1 base stayed unmatched.

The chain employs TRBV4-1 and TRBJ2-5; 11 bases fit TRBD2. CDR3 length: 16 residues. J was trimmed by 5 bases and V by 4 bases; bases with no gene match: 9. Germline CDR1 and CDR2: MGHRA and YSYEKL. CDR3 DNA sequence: TGCGCCAGCAGCCCACTAGCGGGGGACCGGTGGGAGACCCAGTACTTC. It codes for CASSPLAGDRWETQYF.

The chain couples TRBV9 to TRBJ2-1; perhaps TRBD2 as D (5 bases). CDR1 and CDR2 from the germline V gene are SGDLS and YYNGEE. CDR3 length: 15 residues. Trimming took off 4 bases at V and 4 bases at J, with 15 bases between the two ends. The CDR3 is CASSPRLTPYNEQFF. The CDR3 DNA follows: TGTGCCAGCAGCCCCCGACTAACCCCTTACAATGAGCAGTTCTTC.

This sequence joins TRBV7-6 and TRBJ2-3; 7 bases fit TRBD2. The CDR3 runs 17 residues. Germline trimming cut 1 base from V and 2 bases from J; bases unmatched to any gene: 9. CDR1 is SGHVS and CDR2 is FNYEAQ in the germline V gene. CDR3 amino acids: CASSLGVGGGLTDTQYF. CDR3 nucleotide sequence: TGTGCCAGCAGCTTAGGAGTGGGGGGGGGACTCACAGATACGCAGTATTTT.

The CDR3 spells CASSGDTLWYGYTF. The CDR3 region has the DNA TGTGCCAGTAGCGGGGACACGCTTTGGTATGGCTACACCTTC. The chain couples TRBV19 to TRBJ1-2; a possible D gene is TRBD1 (6 bases). The CDR3 is made up of 14 amino acids. Germline values: CDR1 LNHDA, CDR2 SQIVND (reference sequence). The ends were cut back, 6 bases at V and 5 bases at J, with 16 bases in the middle.

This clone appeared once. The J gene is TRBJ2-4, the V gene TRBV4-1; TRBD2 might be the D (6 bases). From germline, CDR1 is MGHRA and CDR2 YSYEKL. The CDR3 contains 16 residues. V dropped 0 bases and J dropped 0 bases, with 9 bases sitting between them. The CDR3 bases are TGCGCCAGCAGCCAAGAAGGCGGGGTAGCCAAAAACATTCAGTACTTC. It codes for CASSQEGGVAKNIQYF.

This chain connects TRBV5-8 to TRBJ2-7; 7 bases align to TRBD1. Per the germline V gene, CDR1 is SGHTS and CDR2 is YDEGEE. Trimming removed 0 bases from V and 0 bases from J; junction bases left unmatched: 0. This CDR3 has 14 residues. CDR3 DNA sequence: TGTGCCAGCAGCTTGGGGGACAGCTCCTACGAGCAGTACTTC. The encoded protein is CASSLGDSSYEQYF.

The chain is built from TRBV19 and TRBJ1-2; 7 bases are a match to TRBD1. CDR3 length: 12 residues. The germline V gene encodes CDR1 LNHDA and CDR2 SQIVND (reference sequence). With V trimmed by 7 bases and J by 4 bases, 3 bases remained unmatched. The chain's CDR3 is CASKTGVYGYTF. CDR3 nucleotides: TGTGCCAGTAAAACAGGGGTCTATGGCTACACCTTC. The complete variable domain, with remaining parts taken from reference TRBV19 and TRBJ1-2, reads DGGITQSPKYLFRKEGQNVTLSCEQNLNHDAMYWYRQDPGQGLRLIYYSQIVNDFQKGDIAEGYSVSREKKESFPLTVTSAQKNPTAFYLCASKTGVYGYTFGSGTRLTVV.

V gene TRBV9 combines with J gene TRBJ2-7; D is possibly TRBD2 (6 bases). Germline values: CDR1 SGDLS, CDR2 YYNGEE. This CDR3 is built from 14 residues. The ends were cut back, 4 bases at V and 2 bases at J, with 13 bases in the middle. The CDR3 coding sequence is TGTGCCAGCAGCTCCCACTCGGGGGCCTACGAGCAGTACTTC. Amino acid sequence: CASSSHSGAYEQYF.

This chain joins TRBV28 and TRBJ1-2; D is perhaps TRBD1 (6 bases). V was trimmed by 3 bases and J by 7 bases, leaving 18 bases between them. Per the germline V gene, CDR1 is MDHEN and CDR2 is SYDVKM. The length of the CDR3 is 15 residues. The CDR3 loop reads CASSFSAGGGGGYTF. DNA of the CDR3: TGTGCCAGCAGTTTCTCCGCCGGGGGGGGCGGTGGCTACACCTTC.

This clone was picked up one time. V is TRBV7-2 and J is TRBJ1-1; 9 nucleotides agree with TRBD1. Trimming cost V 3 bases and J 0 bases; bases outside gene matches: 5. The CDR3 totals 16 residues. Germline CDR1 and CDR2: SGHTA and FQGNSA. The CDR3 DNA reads TGTGCCAGCAGCTTTCCCGGGACAGGGTTGAACACTGAAGCTTTCTTT. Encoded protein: CASSFPGTGLNTEAFF.

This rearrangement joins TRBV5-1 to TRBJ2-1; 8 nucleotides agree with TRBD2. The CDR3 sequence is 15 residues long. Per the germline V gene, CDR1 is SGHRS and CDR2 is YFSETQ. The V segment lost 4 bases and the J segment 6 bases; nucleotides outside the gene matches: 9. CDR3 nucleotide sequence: TGCGCCAGCAGCCCGGGACTAGACCGTCTCAATGAGCAGTTCTTC. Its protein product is CASSPGLDRLNEQFF. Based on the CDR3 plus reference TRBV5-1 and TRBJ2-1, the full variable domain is KAGVTQTPRYLIKTRGQQVTLSCSPISGHRSVSWYQQTPGQGLQFLFEYFSETQRNKGNFPGRFSGRQFSNSRSEMNVSTLELGDSALYLCASSPGLDRLNEQFFGPGTRLTVL.

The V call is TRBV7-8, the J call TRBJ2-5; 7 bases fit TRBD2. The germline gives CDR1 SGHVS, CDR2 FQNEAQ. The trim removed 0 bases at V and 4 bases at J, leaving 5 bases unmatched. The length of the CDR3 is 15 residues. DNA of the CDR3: TGTGCCAGCAGCTTAGCGGGAGGGTGGGGAGAGACCCAGTACTTC. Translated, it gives CASSLAGGWGETQYF.

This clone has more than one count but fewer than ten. The DNA of the CDR3 is TGTGCCAGCAGTTTATCTGAGGTGCACTATGGCTACACCTTC. This gives the protein CASSLSEVHYGYTF. The chain combines TRBV28 with TRBJ1-2; D is undetermined. This CDR3 spans 14 amino acids. V was pared by 1 base and J by 3 bases, with 9 bases between. Germline CDR1 reads MDHEN; CDR2 reads SYDVKM.